The clone carrying this TCR beta chain was found a few times. Its specificity is not known. The data belong to a study of T-cell memory formation after mild COVID-19. Study as a whole: Largely donor-specific sequence clusters came from a couple of donors. Overall study results and limits: The authors did not confirm SARS-CoV-2 specificity of second-wave clones peaking day 37. Some clones that responded were present in memory (sampled pre-infection), which suggests cross-reactive memory joined.

MiXCR, run by TCRdb on the 5' RACE reads, gives a single entry per CDR3 protein. Here the sample spans about 290,000 distinct CDR3 sequences, more than 15% being singletons. There are 12 residues in the CDR3. J lost 6 bases, V lost 3 bases, and 3 bases had no gene match. CDR1 and CDR2 from the germline V gene are DFQATT and SNEGSKA (reference sequence). The receptor comes from a man aged 18 to 30 who had mild COVID-19 (a few samples of this study predate the infection). Cell type and time point are not known. The sample was PBMCs or a T cell subset sorted from them (not recorded which). The chain is built from TRBV20-1 and TRBJ2-7; 9 bases agree with TRBD1. CDR3 DNA sequence: TGCAGTGCTAGGGGGACAGGGCTCGAGCAGTACGTC. It codes for CSARGTGLEQYV.